These 4 T cell receptor beta chains originate from one sample sequenced in a study of T cells after yellow fever vaccination (dated by TCRdb to the late 2010s). Libraries were built with 5' RACE. The reads were generated on an Illumina HiSeq 2500. The raw public reads went through TCRdb reprocessing: fastp at Q25, MiXCR clone calling, in-frame beta chains kept. Every distinct CDR3 protein forms one entry, paired with its most common genes and DNA. The sample contains around 250,000 distinct CDR3 sequences, less than 9% of them found a single time. The ten most abundant clones make up roughly 0.9% of the sample. Interpreted using the paper, the treatment or condition label stands for: live attenuated yellow fever vaccine strain. The sample here was CD4+ T cells sorted from PBMCs, taken 15 days after the yellow fever booster vaccination. The receptors stem from a man aged 25 to 40 who received the YFV17D yellow fever vaccine.

This clonotype has at least ten counts. The gene calls are TRBV5-1 and TRBJ2-1, with a weak D call TRBD1 (6 bases). The CDR3 contains 13 residues. The V gene's germline CDR1 is SGHRS and CDR2 YFSETQ. V lost 4 bases and J 4 bases, leaving 9 bases between the germline ends. The CDR3 nucleotides are TGCGCCAGCAGCGTAGGGGGTTACAATGAGCAGTTCTTC. This translates into CASSVGGYNEQFF.

This clonotype has more than one count but fewer than ten. The J gene is TRBJ2-7, the V gene TRBV20-1; D perhaps matches TRBD1 (7 bases). Trimming pared 5 bases from V and 1 base from J, leaving 15 bases between. The CDR3 has 14 residues. Germline V gene lookup returns CDR1 DFQATT and CDR2 SNEGSKA (reference sequence). The CDR3 DNA reads as TGCAGTGCTCCTGGGCAGGGGGGTTCCTACGAGCAGTACTTC. Its protein product is CSAPGQGGSYEQYF.

This clonotype appeared a single time. The genes are TRBV4-3 and TRBJ1-6; no definite D call. The CDR3 has 13 amino acids. CDR1 is LGHNA and CDR2 is YSLEER in the germline V gene. V was clipped by 7 bases and J by 8 bases, with 12 bases between them. The CDR3 loop is CASKQELDSPLHF. As DNA, the CDR3 is TGCGCCAGCAAGCAGGAGTTAGATTCACCCCTCCACTTT.

This chain links TRBV18 with TRBJ2-1, with D unresolved. V was trimmed by 3 bases and J by 5 bases, leaving 11 bases between them. The CDR3 loop spans 14 amino acids. Germline V gene sequence: CDR1 KGHSH, CDR2 LQKENI. The CDR3 bases are TGTGCCAGCTCACCCGTCTACCCCAACAATGAGCAGTTCTTC. This gives the protein CASSPVYPNNEQFF.